Listed below are T cell receptor beta chains from one sample, sequenced in a study of blood T cell repertoires in COVID-19. The protocol was immunoSEQ multiplex PCR, while the TCRdb copy is restricted to in-frame clones and leaves out a portion. The repertoire holds approximately 150,000 clones, roughly 84% seen once, with around 9.5% in the top ten. Sequenced sample: peripheral blood. Every receptor here comes from a young man with COVID-19, enrolled during active disease. Both conserved end residues are part of each CDR3. The order of the fields is D gene, J gene, V gene, clone size, CDR3 protein, CDR3 DNA. The D gene is left open where the match is weak. Clone size is stated in some rows and not others, as once, few, many or a class when expanded.

d_call: TRBD2
j_call: TRBJ2-3
v_call: TRBV19
clone_size: -
cdr3_aa: CASSQRTSGLMDTQYF
cdr3_nt: TGTGCCAGTAGTCAGAGGACTAGCGGCCTCATGGATACGCAGTATTTT

d_call: -
j_call: TRBJ2-5
v_call: TRBV9
clone_size: -
cdr3_aa: CASSVGGNQETQYF
cdr3_nt: TGTGCCAGCAGCGTAGGGGGCAACCAAGAGACCCAGTACTTC

d_call: TRBD1
j_call: TRBJ2-2
v_call: TRBV5-1
clone_size: -
cdr3_aa: CASTVTGDHTGELFF
cdr3_nt: TGCGCCAGCACGGTGACAGGGGACCACACCGGGGAGCTGTTTTTT

d_call: TRBD2
j_call: TRBJ2-3
v_call: TRBV5-1
clone_size: once
cdr3_aa: CASSLGLAGSTDTQYF
cdr3_nt: TGCGCCAGCAGCTTGGGACTAGCGGGCTCCACAGATACGCAGTATTTT

d_call: TRBD1
j_call: TRBJ1-3
v_call: TRBV11-2
clone_size: once
cdr3_aa: CASSQDRRDTIYF
cdr3_nt: TGTGCCAGCAGCCAGGACAGGAGAGACACCATATATTTT

d_call: TRBD2
j_call: TRBJ2-1
v_call: TRBV6-2/TRBV6-3
clone_size: -
cdr3_aa: CASSYVGLAELNRNEQFF
cdr3_nt: TGTGCCAGCAGTTACGTTGGACTAGCGGAACTTAATAGAAATGAGCAGTTCTTC

d_call: TRBD2
j_call: TRBJ2-1
v_call: TRBV6-2/TRBV6-3
clone_size: -
cdr3_aa: CASSDTSGSVYEQFF
cdr3_nt: TGTGCCAGCAGTGACACTAGCGGGAGTGTCTATGAGCAGTTCTTC

d_call: -
j_call: TRBJ2-1
v_call: TRBV11-2
clone_size: -
cdr3_aa: CASSFFTGSNEQFF
cdr3_nt: TGTGCCAGCAGCTTTTTCACAGGGTCAAATGAGCAGTTCTTC

d_call: -
j_call: TRBJ2-7
v_call: TRBV7-7
clone_size: -
cdr3_aa: CASSPSLGRREQYF
cdr3_nt: TGTGCTAGCAGCCCCTCGCTGGGGAGGCGCGAGCAGTACTTC

d_call: -
j_call: TRBJ2-3
v_call: TRBV19
clone_size: -
cdr3_aa: CASSIRQGSTDTQYF
cdr3_nt: TGTGCCAGTAGTATCCGGCAGGGGAGCACAGATACGCAGTATTTT

d_call: TRBD2
j_call: TRBJ2-3
v_call: TRBV5-1
clone_size: -
cdr3_aa: CASSLDSSGSADTQYF
cdr3_nt: TGCGCCAGCAGCTTGGATTCTAGCGGGAGTGCAGATACGCAGTATTTT

d_call: -
j_call: TRBJ2-2
v_call: TRBV21-1
clone_size: -
cdr3_aa: CASSKLAGRAGELFF
cdr3_nt: TGTGCCAGCAGCAAATTGGCGGGAAGGGCGGGGGAGCTGTTTTTT

d_call: TRBD1
j_call: TRBJ2-3
v_call: TRBV19
clone_size: -
cdr3_aa: CASRPGGAGTDTQYF
cdr3_nt: TGTGCCAGTAGACCAGGGGGCGCAGGCACAGATACGCAGTATTTT

d_call: TRBD1
j_call: TRBJ1-1
v_call: TRBV7-2
clone_size: -
cdr3_aa: CASRTGVGTEAFF
cdr3_nt: TGTGCCAGCAGGACAGGGGTTGGCACTGAAGCTTTCTTT

d_call: TRBD2
j_call: TRBJ2-7
v_call: TRBV4-3
clone_size: -
cdr3_aa: CASSQDERGEQYF
cdr3_nt: TGCGCCAGCAGCCAAGATGAGCGGGGGGAGCAGTACTTC